This T cell receptor (beta chain) was documented in a study of cytomegalovirus exposure and HLA in healthy donors (dated by TCRdb to about 2017). General notes on the study: According to an earlier analysis of 550 to 750 of the donors, some 180 million T cells yielded 100 million or so unique TCR beta sequences and less than 300 Gb of sequence data. An early release that covered about 640 HLA-typed donors contained approximately 320 gigabases of sequencing data and around 80 million unique TCR sequences. Among the approximately 400 genotyped donors, about 85% belonged to the genetic ancestry cluster associated with self-reported Caucasian donors. The aim of the study was to test whether cataloging public T cell receptors could identify signatures of past pathogen exposure. The T cell repertoires of several hundred subjects were profiled by immunosequencing and related to cytomegalovirus serostatus. A separate validation cohort of roughly 130 different subjects was used in addition to the roughly 620-subject first cohort. To predict cytomegalovirus infection status, the study combined high-throughput TCR immunosequencing, statistical association of individual TCRs with disease status, and machine learning. A later analysis re-examined previously published TCR beta repertoires from 500 to 700 donors and added high-resolution HLA genotyping to investigate patterns of TCR occurrence. Rather than drawing on any new phenotypic data, the later analysis identified candidate immune exposures from TCR beta sequences and the way those sequences occurred across donors. In an earlier analysis of roughly 540 of the donors, high-throughput TCR beta sequencing was used to judge whether each TCR beta V gene segment behaved as functional or pseudogenic. Donor age, sex, ethnicity and CMV serostatus were collected together with the repertoire data. A later genetic analysis took genome-wide SNP genotypes for about three fifths of the 666 donors and used that subset as a discovery cohort. All discovery cohort repertoires had been generated using a single sequencing platform. Class I and class II HLA loci were covered by the typing at four-digit resolution. Typing coverage varied by locus: roughly 629-630 donors for A, B, C, DRB1 and DQB1; roughly 510 for DQA1; around 610 for DPA1; roughly 450 for DPB1. Several DR-DQ haplotypes were treated as single units for association and clustering because of strong linkage in the cohort. Among several hundred genotyped donors of the cohort, an average of approximately 220,000 unique TCR beta nucleotide sequences was sequenced per donor, of which 15% to 20% were non-productive.

For this clone: Its antigen remains undetermined. Base-call qualities are not available, and no considerably larger clone is one nucleotide away.

The cohort was made up of 666 healthy bone marrow donors. At the time of sampling, every cohort member was nominally healthy, though immune exposures that went unrecorded were likely present. The donor tested CMV seronegative and was one of the 352 seronegative cohort members. A peripheral blood sample was collected from each donor, and TCR beta sequencing was performed on peripheral blood mononuclear cells. Genomic DNA was extracted from the blood cell samples with the Qiagen DNeasy Blood Extraction Kit. The CDR3 covers 16 residues, taking in both the cysteine and the phenylalanine. The DNA shown is the 48-base CDR3, in frame from base 1. After removal of 5 bases from V and 0 bases from J, the junction retains 8 bases not matched to a gene. The germline V gene provides CDR1 SGHTA and CDR2 FQGNSA. Library preparation employed the immunoSEQ multiplex PCR assay. For the multiplex PCR, a mixture combining 60 forward primers for TCR Vbeta segments and 13 reverse primers for TCR Jbeta segments was used. A multiplex PCR assay on genomic DNA amplified the CDR3 region of rearranged TCR beta genes. The Illumina HiSeq System was used to sequence the amplified TCR beta libraries as 87-base-pair reads. As for the authors' bioinformatics: A later analysis counted some 80 million unique TCR beta chains across the 666 repertoires, and roughly 11 million of these chains were shared by at least two donors. To remove PCR and sequencing errors, raw reads were error-corrected and collapsed into unique sequences using a nearest-neighbor algorithm that merged closely related sequences. V, D and J gene segments were assigned by aligning CDR3 sequences to IMGT reference sequences. For a sequence to be retained, a match of at least six nucleotides was required to both a V gene segment and a J gene segment. Rearrangements were called productive when the CDR3 lacked stop codons and stayed in frame with V and J; all others were non-productive. CDR3 was defined according to IMGT convention as the region running from the second conserved V-encoded cysteine to the conserved J-encoded phenylalanine. Sequences without an unambiguous match to a single V gene segment were excluded from the earlier analysis of 500 to 700 of the donors. An earlier analysis of over 450 of the donors classified V segments as functional when productive rearrangements were above 56.7% and as segregating when the standard deviation between donors was above 5%. To diagnose cytomegalovirus status from the catalog of TCR beta chain sequences, a statistical classification framework was built. V and J gene assignment, in a later analysis, came from comparing TCR nucleotide sequences with IMGT/GENE-DB human TR gene sequences. A later analysis assigned CDR3 sequences and most-parsimonious VDJ recombination scenarios with the TCRdist pipeline. In a later analysis, every TCR beta chain was defined by the combination of its CDR3 amino acid sequence and its V-gene family, and reads without a unique V-gene family were dropped. A later analysis removed several hundred highly shared, low-generation-probability nucleotide sequences to deal with suspected cross-contamination and a sequencing artifact. For each public chain, a later analysis derived a clonal expansion index from normalized ranks of inferred template counts within each repertoire. In a later analysis, generation probabilities were computed with a VDJ recombination model fitted to out-of-frame rearrangements, and the resulting probabilities were checked against IGoR. In a later analysis, TCR-TCR, TCR-HLA and TCR-CMV co-occurrence was scored with hypergeometric tests, and a repertoire-size bias correction was applied to TCR pairs. False discovery rates were estimated in a later analysis by permuting HLA or CMV assignments 20 times. In a later analysis, co-occurring TCRs were grouped using DBSCAN, and TCRdist sequence similarity was added for clustering within HLA-allele-positive subsets. Repertoires with fewer than 30,000 or more than 120,000 public chains were left out of co-occurrence clustering, as were a few repertoires with anomalous nucleotide sharing. The table comes from immuneACCESS by way of TCRdb, which keeps in-frame sequences with V and J called. Part of the clones is missing from these tables; in studies checked, under half for an unresolved V gene and the rest for unknown reasons. The V and J calls and the clone size are those of that table, but D and trimming were determined from the DNA. In all, the sample holds 150,000 to 200,000 clones, and 80% of those were seen once. The top ten hold around an eighth of the sample.

Paper-wide results and their limitations: The 87-base-pair reads could not distinguish some IMGT-functional V segments, including TRBV6-2 and TRBV6-3, so those segments were excluded. Assigning TCR associations to individual alleles was difficult when HLA alleles, especially DR and DQ, strongly co-occurred. A total of fewer than 200 TCR beta chains were listed by the study as associated with cytomegalovirus. A later analysis found that HLA-associated TCR beta chains were more clonally expanded and had lower generation probabilities than equally common non-associated chains. Most TCR sequences were observed very rarely across donors, whereas some public TCRs were present in many individuals. The sequencing pipeline was judged likely to have produced a cluster of highly shared sequence variants as a technical artifact. CMV serostatus was the only immune exposure information available for the cohort. According to the authors, the approach could potentially be generalized to other disease states and immunological phenotypes. Correlated functional status among segregating V segments might reflect linkage disequilibrium, but an unknown experimental factor could not be ruled out. Sequencing depth was assumed to be roughly uniform across donors in the presence/absence analyses, though that assumption may not hold. Broadly in line with IMGT annotations, most TCR beta V segments showed up in productive rearrangements about 87% or about 30% of the time in an earlier analysis of about 500 of the donors. The cohort was sequenced for TCR beta chains only, and without alpha or paired-chain data the features that could be detected were limited. Because HLA typing was unavailable for some donors at each locus, only the typed subset was used in association tests. Cytomegalovirus status was reported to be diagnosed by the classifier with high specificity and sensitivity in both the original and validation cohorts. Several of the top co-occurrence clusters appeared to be linked to parvovirus B19, influenza, CMV and Epstein-Barr virus, according to a later analysis. Approximately 18 rarely observed V segments, including chromosome 9 orphons, were excluded from the earlier analysis of some 590 of the donors because counts were too low. In a later genetic analysis, a missense DCLRE1C variant was associated with V-gene and J-gene trimming of TCR beta chains, and the association was replicated in an independent cohort. A later genetic analysis reported fewer N-insertions in productive TCRs among donors in an Asian-associated ancestry cluster than the roughly 700-donor mean. In a later analysis, TCR association rates were found to vary across HLA loci, with the most associated TCRs seen for DRB1 alleles and the fewest for HLA-C alleles. A further reported finding was that TCR beta sequences accurately predicted the HLA-A and HLA-B alleles for most subjects in the first cohort. Specific HLA alleles were associated with 15,000 to 20,000 TCR beta sequences at a false discovery rate of 0.05 in a later analysis. A few of the identified cytomegalovirus-associated TCR beta chains were confirmed in vitro to be specific for cytomegalovirus antigens. A later analysis found that most CMV-associated TCR beta chains appeared HLA-restricted, with HLA associations seemingly driven largely by CMV exposure.

The chain couples TRBV7-2 to TRBJ2-3, with 7 junctional bases fitting TRBD1. The sequence came from a woman aged 40 to 49 in good health and CMV-seronegative. The specimen was PBMCs. This receptor has the CDR3 CASSTRGTVSTDTQYF. The nucleotides are TGTGCCAGCAGCACCCGTGGGACAGTAAGCACAGATACGCAGTATTTT. The full variable domain, with segments outside the CDR3 supplied by the reference TRBV7-2 and TRBJ2-3 proteins, appears as GAGVSQSPSNKVTEKGKDVELRCDPISGHTALYWYRQSLGQGLEFLIYFQGNSAPDKSGLPSDRFSAERTGGSVSTLTIQRTQQEDSAVYLCASSTRGTVSTDTQYFGPGTRLTVL.